This TCR beta chain is drawn from a study of blood T cell repertoires in COVID-19. TCRdb's copy holds only in-frame clones and misses some; the assay was immunoSEQ multiplex PCR. The sample shows almost 250,000 clones, approximately 90% of them seen only once. Cohort 3 donors were reported recovered after two negative PCRs, clearance, or symptom resolution. Germline V gene sequence: CDR1 MNHEY, CDR2 SVGAGI. This CDR3 comprises 13 residues. Trimming took 6 bases from V and 7 from J, leaving 13 bases between them. This TCR derives from a woman aged 30 to 39 who had recovered from COVID-19. V gene TRBV6-5 combines with J gene TRBJ1-3; possibly TRBD1 for D (6 bases). Sequenced sample: PBMCs or T cells enriched from blood (not recorded which). CDR3 sequence: CASRQQGTNTIYF. The CDR3 DNA reads as TGTGCCAGCAGGCAACAGGGAACGAACACCATATATTTT.